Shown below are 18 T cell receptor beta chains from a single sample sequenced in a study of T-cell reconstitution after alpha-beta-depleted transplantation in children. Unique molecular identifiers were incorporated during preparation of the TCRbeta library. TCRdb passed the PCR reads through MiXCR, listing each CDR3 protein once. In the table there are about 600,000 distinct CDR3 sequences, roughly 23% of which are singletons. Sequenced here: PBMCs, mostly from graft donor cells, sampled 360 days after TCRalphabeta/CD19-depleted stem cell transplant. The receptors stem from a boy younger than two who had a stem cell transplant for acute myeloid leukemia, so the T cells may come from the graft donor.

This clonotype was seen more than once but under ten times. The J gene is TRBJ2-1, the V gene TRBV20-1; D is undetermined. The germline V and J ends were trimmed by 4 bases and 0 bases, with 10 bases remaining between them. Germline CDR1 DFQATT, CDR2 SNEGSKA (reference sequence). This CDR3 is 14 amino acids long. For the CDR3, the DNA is TGCAGTGCTATGAAGGCTAGCTCCTACAATGAGCAGTTCTTC. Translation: CSAMKASSYNEQFF.

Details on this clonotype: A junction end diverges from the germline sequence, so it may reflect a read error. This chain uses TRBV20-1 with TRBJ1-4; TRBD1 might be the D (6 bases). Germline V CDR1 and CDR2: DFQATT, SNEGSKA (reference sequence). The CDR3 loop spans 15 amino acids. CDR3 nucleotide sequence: TGCTGTGCTAGCCTAGGGGGGAAGGTGCATGAAAAACTGTTTTTT. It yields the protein CCASLGGKVHEKLFF.

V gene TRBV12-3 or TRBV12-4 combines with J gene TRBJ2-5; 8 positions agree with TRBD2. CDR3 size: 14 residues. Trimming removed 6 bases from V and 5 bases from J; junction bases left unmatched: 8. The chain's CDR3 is CASSRSGGGETQYF. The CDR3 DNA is TGTGCCAGCAGCCGGAGCGGGGGTGGGGAGACCCAGTACTTC.

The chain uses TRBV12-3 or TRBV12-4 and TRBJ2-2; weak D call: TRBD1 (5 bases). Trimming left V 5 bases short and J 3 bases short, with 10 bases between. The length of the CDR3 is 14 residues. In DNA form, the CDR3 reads TGTGCCAGCAGTCCCGACAGTTACACCGGGGAGCTGTTTTTT. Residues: CASSPDSYTGELFF.

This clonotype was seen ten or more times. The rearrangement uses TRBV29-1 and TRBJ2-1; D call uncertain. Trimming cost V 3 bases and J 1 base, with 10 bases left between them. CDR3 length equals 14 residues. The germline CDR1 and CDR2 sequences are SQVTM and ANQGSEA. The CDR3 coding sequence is TGCAGCGTTGACTCACAGCGTTCCTACAATGAGCAGTTCTTC. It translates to CSVDSQRSYNEQFF.

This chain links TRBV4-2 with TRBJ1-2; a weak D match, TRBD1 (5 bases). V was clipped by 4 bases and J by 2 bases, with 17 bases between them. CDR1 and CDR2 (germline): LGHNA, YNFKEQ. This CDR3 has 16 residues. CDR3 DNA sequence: TGTGCCAGCAGCCCGACAGTTCTAGAGGGAAACTATGGCTACACCTTC. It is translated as CASSPTVLEGNYGYTF.

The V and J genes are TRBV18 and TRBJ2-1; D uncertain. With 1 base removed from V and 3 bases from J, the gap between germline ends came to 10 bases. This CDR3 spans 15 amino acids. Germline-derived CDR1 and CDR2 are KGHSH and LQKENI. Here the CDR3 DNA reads TGTGCCAGCTCACCACGGTTTAATGGCTACAATGAGCAGTTCTTC. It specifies CASSPRFNGYNEQFF. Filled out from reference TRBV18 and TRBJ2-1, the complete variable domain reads NAGVMQNPRHLVRRRGQEARLRCSPMKGHSHVYWYRQLPEEGLKFMVYLQKENIIDESGMPKERFSAEFPKEGPSILRIQQVVRGDSAAYFCASSPRFNGYNEQFFGPGTRLTVL.

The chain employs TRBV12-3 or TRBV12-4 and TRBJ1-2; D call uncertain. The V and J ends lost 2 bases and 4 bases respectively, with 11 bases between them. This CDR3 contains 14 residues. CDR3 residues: CASSLLRSSYGYTF. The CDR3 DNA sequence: TGTGCCAGCAGTTTACTGCGCAGTTCCTATGGCTACACCTTC.

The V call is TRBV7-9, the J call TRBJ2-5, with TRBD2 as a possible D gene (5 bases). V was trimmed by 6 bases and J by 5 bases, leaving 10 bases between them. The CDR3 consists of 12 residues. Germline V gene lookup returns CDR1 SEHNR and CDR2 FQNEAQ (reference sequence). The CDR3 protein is CASRAGEETQYF. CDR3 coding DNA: TGTGCCAGCAGGGCCGGGGAGGAGACCCAGTACTTC.

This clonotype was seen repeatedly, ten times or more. The CDR3 spells CASSRTGGTRFF. CDR3 bases: TGTGCCAGCAGCCGCACAGGGGGCACGCGGTTCTTC. The rearrangement uses TRBV6-5 and TRBJ2-1; 9 bases are shared with TRBD1. Germline lookup yields CDR1 MNHEY and CDR2 SVGAGI. The V and J ends lost 6 bases and 15 bases, in that order; junction bases with no gene match: 9. The CDR3 is 12 residues long.

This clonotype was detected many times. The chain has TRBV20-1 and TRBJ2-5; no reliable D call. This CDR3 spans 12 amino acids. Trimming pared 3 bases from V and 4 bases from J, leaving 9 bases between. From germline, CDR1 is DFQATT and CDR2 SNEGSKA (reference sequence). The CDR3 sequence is CSARGVGETQYF. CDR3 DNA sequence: TGCAGTGCTAGGGGTGTTGGAGAGACCCAGTACTTC.

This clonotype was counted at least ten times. CDR3 nucleotide sequence: TGCGCCAGCAGCTTGGGGGCGCCGGGGACTGAAGCTTTCTTT. Translated, it gives CASSLGAPGTEAFF. The J gene is TRBJ1-1, the V gene TRBV5-1; D is ambiguous. The V end was cut by 0 bases, the J end by 5 bases, with 11 bases between. The CDR3 covers 14 residues. Per the germline V gene, CDR1 is SGHRS and CDR2 is YFSETQ.

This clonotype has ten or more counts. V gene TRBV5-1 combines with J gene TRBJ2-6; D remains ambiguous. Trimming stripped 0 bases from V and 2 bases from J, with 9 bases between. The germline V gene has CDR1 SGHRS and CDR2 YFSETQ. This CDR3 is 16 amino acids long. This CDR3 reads CASSLGPQTGANVLTF. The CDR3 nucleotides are TGCGCCAGCAGCTTGGGACCTCAGACTGGGGCCAACGTCCTGACTTTC.

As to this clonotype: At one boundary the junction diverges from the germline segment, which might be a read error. The CDR3 coding sequence is TGCTGTGCTAGAGATTATCGGGGTTCGAGGTCCTACGAGCAGTACTTC. This gives the protein CCARDYRGSRSYEQYF. The chain recombines TRBV20-1 with TRBJ2-7; the D gene is possibly TRBD2 (5 bases). The CDR3 extends over 16 amino acids. Germline V lookup: CDR1 DFQATT, CDR2 SNEGSKA (reference sequence).

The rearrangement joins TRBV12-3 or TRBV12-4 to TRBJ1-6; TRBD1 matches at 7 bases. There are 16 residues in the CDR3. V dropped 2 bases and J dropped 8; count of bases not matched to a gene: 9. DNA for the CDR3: TGTGCCAGCAGTTTAAGGCCCAGGGGGGGATATTCACCCCTCCACTTT. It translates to CASSLRPRGGYSPLHF.

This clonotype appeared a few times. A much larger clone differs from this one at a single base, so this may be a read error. In DNA form, the CDR3 reads TGTGCCAGCAGTTACCGGTACGAGCAGTACTTC. This sequence encodes CASSYRYEQYF. This rearrangement joins TRBV12-3 or TRBV12-4 to TRBJ2-7; D unresolved. V gave up 4 bases and J gave up 4 bases, with 5 bases separating them. This CDR3 is 11 amino acids long.

The CDR3 bases are TGCAGTAGTCACCTGGCAGGGAGCACAGATACGCAGTATTTT. Translating gives CSSHLAGSTDTQYF. The V gene is TRBV20-1, the J gene TRBJ2-3; tentatively, D is TRBD1 (5 bases). Between the trimmed V and J ends, which lost 8 bases and 0 bases, there was a span of 15 bases. This CDR3 contains 14 residues. Germline V CDR1 and CDR2: DFQATT, SNEGSKA (reference sequence).

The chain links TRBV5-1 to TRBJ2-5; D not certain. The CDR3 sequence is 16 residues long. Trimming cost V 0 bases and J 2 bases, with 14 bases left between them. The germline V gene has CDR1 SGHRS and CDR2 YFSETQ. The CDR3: CASSLVDSLRQETQYF. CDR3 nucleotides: TGCGCCAGCAGCTTGGTAGACTCACTGCGACAAGAGACCCAGTACTTC.